The clone carrying this T cell receptor beta chain was counted a few times. As yet, its antigen is unknown. This record belongs to a study of beta chain features in type 1 diabetes. Findings of the study overall: Shorter TCRB CDR3s, moderately but significantly so, were found in Type 1 diabetes patients in all four CD4+ subsets. PCR might pick shorter templates more often, in the same way for patients and controls.

Once sorted, every population was more than 95% pure. The sequenced template was cDNA made from the entire isolated RNA. Sequenced by immunoSEQ multiplex PCR; TCRdb stores in-frame clones only, minus some. Of about 340,000 clones in the sample, around an eighth were seen once. V shed 3 bases, J shed 6 bases, and the junction held 13 bases outside the gene matches. Germline V gene sequence: CDR1 SEHNR, CDR2 FQNEAQ (reference sequence). The CDR3 loop spans 16 amino acids. What was sequenced was naive CD4+ T cells from blood. The chain couples TRBV7-9 to TRBJ1-2; 7 nucleotides line up with TRBD1. This TCR derives from a woman in her late teens or twenties with type 1 diabetes. DNA of the CDR3: TGTGCCAGCAGCTTGGTACGAGGGGGCGCGGTTGATGGCTACACCTTC. Translation: CASSLVRGGAVDGYTF. Using reference TRBV7-9 and TRBJ1-2 for the parts outside the CDR3, the full variable domain is DTGVSQNPRHKITKRGQNVTFRCDPISEHNRLYWYRQTLGQGPEFLTYFQNEAQLEKSRLLSDRFSAERPKGSFSTLEIQRTEQGDSAMYLCASSLVRGGAVDGYTFGSGTRLTVV.